A selection of T cell receptor beta chains follows, all from one sample in a study of vaccination and CD4 T cells after COVID-19. Each CDR3 protein gets one entry after TCRdb re-called the PCR reads with MiXCR. The sample lists fewer than 20,000 distinct CDR3 sequences, 55% to 65% occurring once. This specimen consisted of CD4+ T cells from blood, obtained before SARS-CoV-2 vaccination. The receptor source for this set is a human donor who had recovered from COVID-19. CDR3s include the opening cysteine and the closing phenylalanine or tryptophan. D genes are given only for firm matches. Not all rows give a size; the values are once, few, many and, for expanded clones, a class.

D gene	V gene	clone size	CDR3 length	J gene	CDR3 protein	CDR3 DNA
.	TRBV7-2	.	14	TRBJ2-2	CASSLRGRTGELFF	TGTGCCAGCAGCTTAAGGGGAAGGACCGGGGAGCTGTTTTTT
TRBD2	TRBV20-1	.	17	TRBJ2-3	CSAPPGLAGANTDTQYF	TGCAGTGCTCCACCTGGGCTAGCGGGAGCTAACACAGATACGCAGTATTTT
.	TRBV4-3	.	15	TRBJ1-5	CASSQVQGGNQPQHF	TGCGCCAGCAGCCAGGTACAGGGCGGGAATCAGCCCCAGCATTTT
TRBD2	TRBV7-9	.	16	TRBJ2-2	CASSSTSGAGTGELFF	TGTGCCAGCAGCTCAACTAGCGGCGCCGGGACCGGGGAGCTGTTTTTT
TRBD1	TRBV20-1	few	14	TRBJ2-2	CSAGTGLKTGELFF	TGCAGTGCCGGGACAGGGTTGAAGACCGGGGAGCTGTTTTTT
TRBD2	TRBV24-1	.	17	TRBJ2-1	CATSERKAGVSYNEQFF	TGTGCCACCAGTGAACGGAAAGCGGGAGTATCCTACAATGAGCAGTTCTTC
.	TRBV12-5	few	13	TRBJ2-7	CASGLVHCYEQYF	TGTGCTAGTGGTTTGGTACACTGCTACGAGCAGTACTTC
.	TRBV19	.	14	TRBJ2-7	CASSIGAEDYEQYF	TGTGCCAGTAGTATTGGGGCTGAGGACTACGAGCAGTACTTC
.	TRBV6-1	few	16	TRBJ1-5	CASNPLSGSFNQPQHF	TGTGCCAGCAACCCCCTATCGGGGTCGTTCAATCAGCCCCAGCATTTT
.	TRBV20-1	.	13	TRBJ2-5	CSASWHTQETQYF	TGCAGTGCTAGCTGGCACACACAAGAGACCCAGTACTTC
.	TRBV7-3	.	13	TRBJ1-6	CASSFSRDSPLHF	TGTGCCAGCAGCTTTAGTAGGGATTCACCCCTCCACTTT
.	TRBV20-1	few	15	TRBJ2-3	CSARDPGTSTDTQYF	TGCAGTGCTAGAGATCCCGGAACCAGCACAGATACGCAGTATTTT
.	TRBV2	few	13	TRBJ1-5	CASSSRAAQPQHF	TGTGCCAGCTCCTCGAGGGCGGCTCAGCCCCAGCATTTT
TRBD1	TRBV6-4	few	15	TRBJ1-5	CASSASGTGDLPQHF	TGTGCCAGCAGTGCGTCCGGGACAGGGGATTTGCCCCAGCATTTT
.	TRBV7-7	.	14	TRBJ2-1	CASSKNRDQNEQFF	TGTGCTAGCAGCAAGAACCGGGACCAAAATGAGCAGTTCTTC
.	TRBV6-1	.	9	TRBJ1-2	CASSESYTF	TGTGCCAGCAGTGAAAGCTACACCTTC
.	TRBV6-5	.	16	TRBJ2-5	CASSSPLSGREETQYF	TGTGCCAGCAGTTCCCCCCTTTCCGGGAGAGAAGAGACCCAGTACTTC
.	TRBV14	once	14	TRBJ2-5	CASSQVVAGETQYF	TGTGCCAGCAGCCAAGTCGTAGCTGGGGAGACCCAGTACTTC
.	TRBV6-1	few	14	TRBJ1-5	CASRPTGSNQPQHF	TGTGCCAGCAGACCCACAGGGAGCAATCAGCCCCAGCATTTT
.	TRBV20-1	.	16	TRBJ1-4	CSARELSGQVNEKLFF	TGCAGTGCTAGAGAGTTATCGGGACAAGTTAATGAAAAACTGTTTTTT
.	TRBV7-2	once	14	TRBJ2-2	CASSSGGGTGELFF	TGTGCCAGCAGCTCAGGAGGCGGTACCGGGGAGCTGTTTTTT
TRBD2	TRBV20-1	.	16	TRBJ2-5	CSARGLAGGTRETQYF	TGCAGTGCTAGAGGGCTAGCGGGAGGGACAAGGGAGACCCAGTACTTC
.	TRBV21-1	.	16	TRBJ2-7	CASSKYDRVIWYEQYF	TGTGCCAGCAGCAAATACGACAGGGTCATTTGGTACGAGCAGTACTTC
.	TRBV7-2	few	13	TRBJ2-5	CASSSRQRETQYF	TGTGCCAGCAGCTCCAGACAGAGAGAGACCCAGTACTTC
TRBD1	TRBV5-1	.	14	TRBJ2-7	CASSWTGATYEQYF	TGCGCCAGCAGCTGGACAGGGGCTACCTACGAGCAGTACTTC
.	TRBV4-2	.	15	TRBJ1-6	CASSIRQNYNSPLHF	TGTGCCAGCAGCATAAGACAGAATTATAATTCACCCCTCCACTTT
TRBD2	TRBV20-1	.	17	TRBJ2-6	CSASLAGGVTGANVLTF	TGCAGTGCTTCTCTAGCGGGAGGTGTGACTGGGGCCAACGTCCTGACTTTC
.	TRBV7-9	.	12	TRBJ2-7	CASSLPRDEQYF	TGTGCCAGCAGCTTACCAAGGGACGAGCAGTACTTC
.	TRBV28	.	14	TRBJ1-1	CASTNSGTSTEAFF	TGTGCCAGCACCAACTCCGGGACTTCCACTGAAGCTTTCTTT
TRBD2	TRBV27	.	16	TRBJ2-3	CASSSWGAGGTDTQYF	TGTGCCAGCAGCTCTTGGGGAGCGGGGGGCACAGATACGCAGTATTTT
TRBD1	TRBV15	.	14	TRBJ1-1	CATRFGTVNTEAFF	TGTGCCACCAGATTTGGGACAGTAAACACTGAAGCTTTCTTT
.	TRBV7-2	.	13	TRBJ2-7	CASSQLAAYEQYF	TGTGCCAGCAGCCAGCTAGCAGCCTACGAGCAGTACTTC
TRBD1	TRBV7-9	once	14	TRBJ2-7	CASRRTGSSYEQYF	TGTGCCAGCAGAAGGACAGGGAGCTCCTACGAGCAGTACTTC
TRBD2	TRBV11-1	.	19	TRBJ2-4	CASSPSSGRAGFSKNIQYF	TGTGCCAGCAGCCCATCTAGCGGGAGGGCCGGTTTTTCCAAAAACATTCAGTACTTC
.	TRBV7-2	.	16	TRBJ2-7	CASSLVGGGGSYEQYF	TGTGCCAGCAGCTTGGTAGGGGGGGGCGGATCCTACGAGCAGTACTTC
TRBD1	TRBV6-1	.	16	TRBJ1-5	CASRLDRVGSNQPQHF	TGTGCCAGCAGGCTAGACAGGGTTGGAAGCAATCAGCCCCAGCATTTT
.	TRBV14	.	14	TRBJ2-5	CASSQVQRGETQYF	TGTGCCAGCAGCCAAGTCCAGAGAGGGGAGACCCAGTACTTC
.	TRBV7-2	.	11	TRBJ2-3	CASSVLDTQYF	TGTGCCAGCAGCGTATTGGATACGCAGTATTTT
.	TRBV6-2/TRBV6-3	.	12	TRBJ1-2	CASSDPPGAYTF	TGTGCCAGCAGTGACCCCCCAGGGGCCTACACCTTC
.	TRBV20-1	.	13	TRBJ1-6	CRAGGEPRSPLHF	TGCAGAGCCGGGGGGGAGCCGCGCTCACCCCTCCACTTT
.	TRBV20-1	.	16	TRBJ2-3	CSARDGRPSSTDTQYF	TGCAGTGCTAGAGACGGTAGGCCGTCTAGCACAGATACGCAGTATTTT
.	TRBV20-1	.	17	TRBJ2-5	CSARVRTGTTPQETQYF	TGCAGTGCTAGAGTAAGGACGGGAACGACCCCACAAGAGACCCAGTACTTC
.	TRBV20-1	few	14	TRBJ1-5	CSARGVSENQPQHF	TGCAGTGCTAGAGGGGTGTCCGAGAATCAGCCCCAGCATTTT
.	TRBV6-1	.	16	TRBJ2-4	CASSEANRVAKNIQYF	TGTGCCAGCAGTGAAGCGAACAGAGTAGCCAAAAACATTCAGTACTTC